A selection of T cell receptor beta chains follows, all from one sample in a study of PD-1 blockade in classical Hodgkin lymphoma. The assay was immunoSEQ multiplex PCR, and TCRdb's table has in-frame clones only and misses some. The sample holds 30,000 or so clones, about 88% seen once. The sequences come from CD4+ T cells from blood, collected before the fourth cycle of nivolumab. The receptors were gathered from a human donor with classical Hodgkin lymphoma. Both conserved end residues are part of each CDR3. Each record gives: clone size, J gene, D gene, V gene, CDR3 DNA, CDR3 protein. D genes are given only for firm matches. Only part of the rows carry a size: once, few, many, or a class if the clone is expanded.

>-|TRBJ2-3|TRBD2|TRBV6-5
TGTGCCAGCAGGCGTCTAGCGGGGGAGGCAGATACGCAGTATTTT
CASRRLAGEADTQYF
>-|TRBJ2-2|-|TRBV18
TGTGCCAGCTCACCGGGAGTCACCGGGGAGCTGTTTTTT
CASSPGVTGELFF
>-|TRBJ2-3|-|TRBV6-5
TGTGCCAGCAGCCGTAAAGCGGCAGATACGCAGTATTTT
CASSRKAADTQYF
>-|TRBJ2-7|TRBD2|TRBV27
TGTGCCAGCAGTCCGGTCCCGGGACTAGCGGGAGATAGATACGAGCAGTACTTC
CASSPVPGLAGDRYEQYF
>once|TRBJ2-1|TRBD2|TRBV10-3
TGTGCCAGTACGAAGCGGGAGTTTTCTGATGAGCAGTTCTTC
CASTKREFSDEQFF
>-|TRBJ2-5|TRBD1|TRBV7-2
TGTGCCAGCAGCTTCAGGGGACAGGGGACACGAGAGACCCAGTACTTC
CASSFRGQGTRETQYF
>-|TRBJ2-7|-|TRBV2
TGTGCCAGCAGTGCCCACAGCTACGAGCAGTACTTC
CASSAHSYEQYF
>once|TRBJ1-5|-|TRBV5-6
TGTGCCAGCACCAAGAGTTGGGGGGTAGGAAATCAGCCCCAGCATTTT
CASTKSWGVGNQPQHF
>-|TRBJ2-1|-|TRBV5-1
TGCGCCAGCATGGTATTCCAGGGAAGCCCCTACAATGAGCAGTTCTTC
CASMVFQGSPYNEQFF
>-|TRBJ2-2|-|TRBV7-7
TGTGCTAGCAGCCCTAGGGCAGGGGCGAACACCGGGGAGCTGTTTTTT
CASSPRAGANTGELFF
>once|TRBJ2-7|TRBD2|TRBV2
TGTGCCAGCAGTGCGGGGGGTATGGCCGAGCAGTACTTC
CASSAGGMAEQYF
>few|TRBJ2-4|-|TRBV30
TGTGCCTGGGGTAGGTGGAGTCAGTACTTC
CAWGRWSQYF
>-|TRBJ2-5|-|TRBV15
TGTGCCACCAGCAGAGTGAGATATGAGAAGAAGACCCAGTACTTC
CATSRVRYEKKTQYF
>-|TRBJ1-1|-|TRBV19
TGTGCCAGTTGTGGGGGGACGAACACTGAAGCTTTCTTT
CASCGGTNTEAFF
>-|TRBJ2-7|TRBD1|TRBV4-1
TGCGCCAGCAGCCAAGATCTTGGGACAGGGGAGCACTTC
CASSQDLGTGEHF
>-|TRBJ1-2|-|TRBV28
TGTGCCAGCAGTTTATACCCGGGAAACTATGGCTACACCTTC
CASSLYPGNYGYTF
>-|TRBJ2-6|-|TRBV30
TGTGCCTGGGTTGGCCAGGGTTCTGGGGCCAACGTCCTGACTTTC
CAWVGQGSGANVLTF
>-|TRBJ2-2|TRBD2|TRBV27
TGTGCCAGCAGTTCCAAACACTCCCGGACTAGCGGGAGGGCCTTGGGCACCGGGGAGCTGTTTTTT
CASSSKHSRTSGRALGTGELFF
>once|TRBJ2-7|-|TRBV21-1
TGTGCCAGCAGCATCCCTAGCGAGGGCGAGCAGTACTTC
CASSIPSEGEQYF
>-|TRBJ2-4|-|TRBV7-9
TGTGCCAGCAGCTCAGAGGGGTTTTTAGCCAAAAACATTCAGTACTTC
CASSSEGFLAKNIQYF
>-|TRBJ1-4|-|TRBV7-9
TGTGCCAGCAGCACCCGCGAAGGGACCCTGGAAAAACTGTTTTTT
CASSTREGTLEKLFF
>-|TRBJ1-1|TRBD1|TRBV5-1
TGCGCCAGCAGCCCGGACAGGGTAGGAGCTGAAGCTTTCTTT
CASSPDRVGAEAFF
>-|TRBJ2-2|-|TRBV20-1
TGCAGTGCTATAACCACCGGGGAGCTGTTTTTT
CSAITTGELFF
>-|TRBJ2-1|-|TRBV1
TGCACCAGCAGCTGGGGACGGGCCTCCGGCGATGAGCAGTTCTTC
CTSSWGRASGDEQFF
>-|TRBJ1-1|TRBD1|TRBV18
TGTGCCAGCTCATACCGGACAGGTTTGAACACTGAAGCTTTCTTT
CASSYRTGLNTEAFF
>-|TRBJ1-1|-|TRBV10-1
TGCGCCAGCAGTGAGTCGAATGGCAGGCAAGCTTTCTTT
CASSESNGRQAFF
>-|TRBJ2-6|-|TRBV6-1
TGTGCCAGCAGCTTTGACCAAGCGGGGGCCAACGTCCTGACTTTC
CASSFDQAGANVLTF
>-|TRBJ1-4|-|TRBV18
TGTGCCAGCTCTCCGAACCGGGACGGGGCGAATCAAAAACTGTTTTTT
CASSPNRDGANQKLFF
>-|TRBJ2-3|-|TRBV7-2
TGTGCCAGCAGCTTAGTTTGGGGGCGCACAGATACGCAGTATTTT
CASSLVWGRTDTQYF
>-|TRBJ2-3|-|TRBV5-1
TGCGCCAGCAGCTTCTATATCGGTAGGCAGTTGGGTATCACAGATACGCAGTATTTT
CASSFYIGRQLGITDTQYF
>-|TRBJ2-1|-|TRBV4-1
TGCGCCAGCAGCCAAGGGTACGGGAGACACCGCAATGAGCAGTTCTTC
CASSQGYGRHRNEQFF
>-|TRBJ1-2|-|TRBV5-1
TGCGCCAGCAGCTTTAACAGGGAATCTGGCTACACCTTC
CASSFNRESGYTF
>-|TRBJ2-5|TRBD1|TRBV7-9
TGTGCCAGCAGCCCAGGGACAGCCGCGGAAAGGGCCCAGTACTTC
CASSPGTAAERAQYF
>-|TRBJ2-1|-|TRBV7-9
TGTGCCAGCAGCTTAGGCGGACTCAACAATGAGCAGTTCTTC
CASSLGGLNNEQFF
>-|TRBJ2-5|TRBD1|TRBV6-5
TGTGCCAGCAGGTCCTCGACAGGGGTAGAGACCCAGTACTTC
CASRSSTGVETQYF
>-|TRBJ2-1|-|TRBV5-4
TGTGCCAGCAGCTTTGCCGGGGGCTCCTACAATGAGCAGTTCTTC
CASSFAGGSYNEQFF
>-|TRBJ2-7|-|TRBV25-1
TGTGCCAGCAGTGAGGACTTATACGAGCAGTACTTC
CASSEDLYEQYF
>-|TRBJ1-1|-|TRBV6-5
TGTGCCAGCAGTCAGGGGACGGGGAGGGATGAAGCTTTCTTT
CASSQGTGRDEAFF
>few|TRBJ1-5|-|TRBV2
TGTGCCAGCAGTGAAACGGGCAATCAGCCCCAGCATTTT
CASSETGNQPQHF
>-|TRBJ2-5|-|TRBV5-1
TGCGCCAGCAGCTCAAATTCCGGGACTGCATCCTCGGCCCAGTACTTC
CASSSNSGTASSAQYF
>few|TRBJ2-3|-|TRBV18
TGTGCCAGCCGGATCGCAGATACGCAGTATTTT
CASRIADTQYF
>-|TRBJ2-1|-|TRBV18
TGTGCCAGCTCACGGGATTTCTACAATGAGCAGTTCTTC
CASSRDFYNEQFF
>-|TRBJ1-4|-|TRBV29-1
TGCAGCGGGGTGACAAGTAATGAAAAACTGTTTTTT
CSGVTSNEKLFF
>-|TRBJ1-5|-|TRBV6-1
TGTGCCAGCAGTGGGATCCCTTCAGGGAGGGGACAGCCCCAGCATTTT
CASSGIPSGRGQPQHF
>-|TRBJ2-1|-|TRBV6-1
TGTGCCAGCAGTGAATCTGGTAGGGATGAGCAGTTCTTC
CASSESGRDEQFF
>-|TRBJ2-5|TRBD1|TRBV4-1
TGCGCCAGCAGCCAAGAGGGGACAGGGGGCGCTGAGACCCAGTACTTC
CASSQEGTGGAETQYF
>-|TRBJ2-7|TRBD1|TRBV7-9
TGTGCCAGCAGCGTCGACAGGGCTGACGAGCAGTACTTC
CASSVDRADEQYF
>-|TRBJ2-5|TRBD2|TRBV5-4
TGTGCCAGCAGCCGTCCCCCGCTAGCGGGGAGCGAGACCCAGTACTTC
CASSRPPLAGSETQYF
>few|TRBJ2-7|TRBD1|TRBV6-6
TGTGCCAGCAGTTCCGGCCAGGGGGACATCTCCGAGCAGTACTTC
CASSSGQGDISEQYF
>-|TRBJ2-7|TRBD2|TRBV6-5
TGTGCCAGCAGTAGGACTAGCGGAACCTACGAGCAGTACTTC
CASSRTSGTYEQYF